The 30 T cell receptor beta chains listed next were all sequenced from one sample in a study of blood T cell repertoires in COVID-19. Using immunoSEQ multiplex PCR, the repertoire was profiled, and TCRdb retains in-frame clones only, with some absent. The sample has 20,000 to 30,000 clones, roughly nine tenths seen once. Sequencing used peripheral blood. The receptors originated from a human donor in a cohort sampled during active COVID-19.

The rearrangement links TRBV10-3 to TRBJ1-2, with a possible D match to TRBD1 (5 bases). CDR1 is ENHRY, CDR2 SYGVKD, per germline. Trimming removed 6 bases at V and 4 bases at J, with 12 bases between. The CDR3 is 13 amino acids. CDR3 residues: CAIRMDISYGYTF. CDR3 bases: TGTGCCATCAGGATGGACATTTCCTATGGCTACACCTTC.

The V gene is TRBV7-9, the J gene TRBJ2-7; maybe TRBD2 (6 bases). CDR1 is SEHNR, CDR2 FQNEAQ, per germline (reference sequence). The length of the CDR3 is 16 residues. V lost 1 base and J 0 bases, leaving 13 bases between the germline ends. The CDR3: CASSLVASVHSYEQYF. CDR3 coding DNA: TGTGCCAGCAGCTTAGTTGCTAGCGTACACTCCTACGAGCAGTACTTC. Full variable domain (remainder filled in from reference TRBV7-9 and TRBJ2-7): DTGVSQNPRHKITKRGQNVTFRCDPISEHNRLYWYRQTLGQGPEFLTYFQNEAQLEKSRLLSDRFSAERPKGSFSTLEIQRTEQGDSAMYLCASSLVASVHSYEQYFGPGTRLTVT.

The rearrangement links TRBV29-1 to TRBJ2-5, with 7 bases aligning to TRBD1. The length of the CDR3 is 16 residues. The germline gives CDR1 SQVTM, CDR2 ANQGSEA. Trimming at V came to 2 bases and at J to 5 bases, leaving 14 bases not matched to a gene. CDR3 in amino acids: CSVEYETGSVWETQYF. CDR3 DNA: TGCAGCGTTGAATACGAGACAGGGAGTGTTTGGGAGACCCAGTACTTC.

In its sample, this clone was seen a few times. J is TRBJ1-6 and V is TRBV5-4, with 8 bases fitting TRBD1. Germline assignment: CDR1 SGHNT and CDR2 YYREEE (reference sequence). With 0 bases clipped from V and 6 bases from J, the junction kept 2 bases outside the gene matches. CDR3 length: 15 residues. CDR3 in amino acids: CASSLGTGLNSPLHF. Written as DNA, the CDR3 is TGTGCCAGCAGCTTGGGGACAGGGCTTAATTCACCCCTCCACTTT. Variable domain in full (rest from reference TRBV5-4 and TRBJ1-6): ETGVTQSPTHLIKTRGQQVTLRCSSQSGHNTVSWYQQALGQGPQFIFQYYREEENGRGNFPPRFSGLQFPNYSSELNVNALELDDSALYLCASSLGTGLNSPLHFGNGTRLTVT.

J is TRBJ1-1 and V is TRBV2, with 7 bases identical to TRBD1. CDR3 length equals 14 residues. In germline, CDR1 is SNHLY, CDR2 FYNNEI. V shed 5 bases, J shed 4 bases, and the junction held 7 bases outside the gene matches. Here the CDR3 reads CASSRQGTGTEAFF. CDR3 sequence (DNA): TGTGCCAGCAGTCGACAGGGAACGGGCACTGAAGCTTTCTTT.

The genes are TRBV7-2 and TRBJ2-1; possibly TRBD1 for D (6 bases). Per the germline V gene, CDR1 is SGHTA and CDR2 is FQGNSA. V shed 5 bases and J shed 2 bases, with 16 bases lying between them. The CDR3 loop spans 16 amino acids. CDR3 nucleotide sequence: TGTGCCAGCAGCCTGGAATGGGGGCGCCCCTACAATGAGCAGTTCTTC. Its protein product is CASSLEWGRPYNEQFF.

V is TRBV28 and J is TRBJ2-3; 13 nucleotides line up with TRBD2. The germline V gene encodes CDR1 MDHEN and CDR2 SYDVKM. There are 16 residues in the CDR3. Trimming removed 7 bases from V and 5 bases from J; junction bases left unmatched: 9. The DNA for the CDR3 is TGTGCCAGCAAAGACCGGACTAGCGGGAGAGGAGATACGCAGTATTTT. This sequence encodes CASKDRTSGRGDTQYF.

J is TRBJ1-2 and V is TRBV3-1 (or the pseudogene TRBV3-2); no clear D. This CDR3 contains 14 residues. The V and J ends lost 1 base and 5 bases respectively, with 11 bases between them. In germline, CDR1 is LGHDT, CDR2 YNNKEL (reference sequence). The CDR3 DNA reads as TGTGCCAGCAGCCAAGGGCCCTCCTCATATGGCTACACCTTC. Protein product: CASSQGPSSYGYTF.

This clone was counted a single time. The chain carries TRBV5-1 and TRBJ2-3, with D perhaps matching TRBD2 (7 bases). The CDR3 is 14 residues long. V lost 3 bases and J lost 6, with 14 bases in between. Germline V lookup: CDR1 SGHRS, CDR2 YFSETQ. The CDR3 coding sequence is TGCGCCAGCAGCTCCTCCGGGGGGCAGGATACGCAGTATTTT. Residues: CASSSSGGQDTQYF.

The J gene is TRBJ1-4, the V gene TRBV30; 9 nucleotides align to TRBD1. Germline values: CDR1 GTSNPN, CDR2 SVGIG (reference sequence). V lost 6 bases and J lost 7; bases outside the gene matches: 9. The CDR3 is 14 amino acids. Here the CDR3 reads CACTQGADSEKLFF. In DNA form, the CDR3 reads TGTGCCTGTACACAGGGGGCTGATTCTGAAAAACTGTTTTTT.

The rearrangement joins TRBV18 to TRBJ2-1, with D tentatively TRBD1 (6 bases). CDR1 and CDR2 (germline): KGHSH, LQKENI. The CDR3 covers 14 residues. V lost 5 bases and J lost 7, with 15 bases in between. The CDR3 spells CASSSQGISNEQFF. The CDR3 region has the DNA TGTGCCAGCTCAAGTCAGGGGATTTCGAATGAGCAGTTCTTC.

The rearrangement links TRBV3-1 (or the pseudogene TRBV3-2) to TRBJ1-6, with 8 nucleotides matching TRBD1. The CDR3 is 19 amino acids. The ends lost 1 base at V and 6 bases at J; junction bases unmatched: 14. Germline CDR1 LGHDT, CDR2 YNNKEL (reference sequence). As DNA, the CDR3 is TGTGCCAGCAGCCAAGGGCCAGCCAGGGGGCTACTGGGTAATTCACCCCTCCACTTT. Translation gives CASSQGPARGLLGNSPLHF.

The gene calls are TRBV27 and TRBJ2-5, with TRBD1 as a possible D gene (7 bases). The CDR3 is 16 residues long. V shed 4 bases and J shed 7 bases, with 22 bases lying between them. CDR1 is MNHEY and CDR2 is SMNVEV in the germline V gene (reference sequence). In DNA, the CDR3 is TGTGCCAGCAGTTCAGACAGGGAGGCCTTTCTTCGGACCCAGTACTTC. It is translated as CASSSDREAFLRTQYF.

This clone was seen just once. The chain recombines TRBV27 with TRBJ2-5; 10 bases match TRBD2. V lost 2 bases, J lost 4 bases, and 4 bases stayed unmatched. The V gene's germline CDR1 is MNHEY and CDR2 SMNVEV (reference sequence). The CDR3 has 15 residues. CDR3 sequence: CASSLNGLAVETQYF. The CDR3 nucleotides read TGTGCCAGCAGTTTAAACGGACTAGCGGTAGAGACCCAGTACTTC.

J is TRBJ2-1 and V is TRBV5-1; 7 positions agree with TRBD2. J gave up 7 bases and V 4 bases, and 8 bases lay outside the gene matches. CDR1 SGHRS and CDR2 YFSETQ come from the germline V gene. The CDR3 runs 14 residues. The CDR3 nucleotides read TGCGCCAGCAGCCCTCTAGCGGCGGTAAATGAGCAGTTCTTC. Protein product: CASSPLAAVNEQFF.

This chain links TRBV3-1 (or the pseudogene TRBV3-2) with TRBJ2-5; 9 positions match TRBD2. V trimming: 0 bases; J trimming: 7 bases; junction bases outside the gene matches: 6. There are 15 residues in the CDR3. Germline CDR1 is LGHDT and CDR2 is YNNKEL (reference sequence). Here the CDR3 DNA reads TGTGCCAGCAGCCAAGAGAGCGGGGGGCGGGGGACCCAGTACTTC. Translating it yields CASSQESGGRGTQYF.

This clone has only one observation. The V call is TRBV30, the J call TRBJ2-7; D is unresolved. Trimming removed 0 bases at V and 0 bases at J, with 6 bases between. Germline V gene sequence: CDR1 GTSNPN, CDR2 SVGIG (reference sequence). The CDR3 covers 13 residues. The CDR3: CAWSVSYSYEQYF. CDR3 sequence (DNA): TGTGCCTGGAGTGTATCCTACTCCTACGAGCAGTACTTC.

The CDR3 nucleotides read TGTGCCACACAGGGGGGCAATCAGCCCCAGCATTTT. Encoded protein: CATQGGNQPQHF. This chain uses TRBV19 with TRBJ1-5, with 8 positions matching TRBD1. The CDR3 is made up of 12 amino acids. CDR1 is LNHDA and CDR2 is SQIVND in the germline V gene (reference sequence). The junction had 1 base not matched to a gene; V was cut back by 10 bases and J by 2 bases.

The chain couples TRBV30 to TRBJ1-6, with 11 bases lining up with TRBD1. The junction had 8 bases not matched to a gene; V was cut back by 1 base and J by 15 bases. The CDR3 consists of 14 residues. Germline V CDR1 and CDR2: GTSNPN, SVGIG (reference sequence). The CDR3, as DNA: TGTGCCTGGAGTGGAGGGACAGGGGGGATTGTCCTCCACTTT. It is translated as CAWSGGTGGIVLHF.

The CDR3 DNA follows: TGTGCCAGCAGCTTAGTAGGGACAGGGGACACAGATACGCAGTATTTT. Its protein product is CASSLVGTGDTDTQYF. V gene TRBV7-9 combines with J gene TRBJ2-3; 10 nucleotides line up with TRBD1. This CDR3 contains 16 residues. The germline V gene encodes CDR1 SEHNR and CDR2 FQNEAQ (reference sequence). V lost 1 base and J lost 2; bases outside the gene matches: 3.

The chain links TRBV7-3 to TRBJ2-1, with a weak D call TRBD2 (5 bases). Germline CDR1 SGHTA, CDR2 FQGTGA. The CDR3 contains 15 residues. The V gene lost 6 bases and the J gene lost 8 bases, with 20 bases spanning the gap. For the CDR3, the DNA is TGTGCCAGCAGTCTGTGGGGAGCTTCTCGCGATGAGCAGTTCTTC. It translates to CASSLWGASRDEQFF.

This clone was seen a handful of times. V usage is TRBV3-1 (or the pseudogene TRBV3-2) and J usage is TRBJ2-1, with 8 bases aligning to TRBD1. V shed 5 bases, J shed 6 bases, and the junction held 3 bases outside the gene matches. Germline CDR1 is LGHDT and CDR2 is YNNKEL (reference sequence). The CDR3 is 13 amino acids. The CDR3 reads CASSDRGSNEQFF. CDR3 in DNA: TGTGCCAGCAGCGACAGGGGAAGCAATGAGCAGTTCTTC.

The table lists this clone with a count of one. The rearrangement links TRBV19 to TRBJ2-3, with D perhaps TRBD1 (5 bases). Germline CDR1 is LNHDA and CDR2 is SQIVND (reference sequence). The germline V and J ends were trimmed by 4 bases and 4 bases, with 12 bases remaining between them. The CDR3 contains 14 residues. The CDR3 here is CASSTTGSPDTQYF. CDR3 DNA: TGTGCCAGTAGTACTACAGGTTCCCCAGATACGCAGTATTTT.

The CDR3 here is CASRPGLGLFEQFF. DNA for the CDR3: TGTGCCAGCAGACCCGGCCTCGGACTATTTGAGCAGTTCTTC. The rearrangement uses TRBV28 and TRBJ2-1; TRBD2 might be the D (6 bases). The germline V and J ends were trimmed by 6 bases and 9 bases, with 18 bases remaining between them. The CDR3 has 14 amino acids. CDR1 and CDR2 from the germline V gene are MDHEN and SYDVKM.

The chain carries TRBV3-1 (or the pseudogene TRBV3-2) and TRBJ1-1; D is unclear. The CDR3 runs to 13 residues. The V gene's germline CDR1 is LGHDT and CDR2 YNNKEL (reference sequence). V gave up 5 bases and J gave up 6 bases, with 13 bases separating them. The CDR3: CASSEGHPAEAFF. The CDR3 coding sequence is TGTGCCAGCAGCGAAGGGCACCCCGCTGAAGCTTTCTTT.

The chain carries TRBV7-6 and TRBJ2-7; D might be TRBD1 (6 bases). Germline CDR1 reads SGHVS; CDR2 reads FNYEAQ. V gave up 6 bases and J gave up 6 bases, with 24 bases separating them. The CDR3 is 16 residues long. The CDR3 is CASRRSPTGRYREQYF. In DNA, the CDR3 is TGTGCCAGCAGAAGATCCCCCACAGGGCGATATCGCGAGCAGTACTTC.

The chain recombines TRBV18 with TRBJ1-6; 7 bases match TRBD1. Germline assignment: CDR1 KGHSH and CDR2 LQKENI. The CDR3 is 15 amino acids. The V segment lost 3 bases and the J segment 7 bases; nucleotides outside the gene matches: 6. As DNA, the CDR3 is TGTGCCAGCTCACCTCCGGGACAGACGAATTCACCCCTCCACTTT. Amino acids: CASSPPGQTNSPLHF.

The CDR3 sequence: CASSSPLGGRRETQYF. The DNA for the CDR3 is TGTGCCAGCAGTTCCCCGCTTGGCGGGAGAAGGGAGACCCAGTACTTC. The chain couples TRBV28 to TRBJ2-5; 7 bases are a match to TRBD2. There are 16 residues in the CDR3. Germline V CDR1 and CDR2: MDHEN, SYDVKM. J gave up 5 bases and V 4 bases, and 13 bases lay outside the gene matches.

This chain links TRBV28 with TRBJ2-3, with 7 positions matching TRBD1. The V and J ends lost 4 bases and 2 bases, in that order; junction bases with no gene match: 15. CDR1 and CDR2 (germline): MDHEN, SYDVKM. CDR3 length: 18 amino acids. CDR3 region: CASSSRDRHKAPTDTQYF. DNA of the CDR3: TGTGCCAGCAGTTCCCGGGACAGACATAAGGCGCCCACAGATACGCAGTATTTT.

The CDR3 DNA sequence: TGTGCCAGCAGCTTATCAGGACAGGGCTCCACTGAAGCTTTCTTT. Amino acid sequence: CASSLSGQGSTEAFF. The chain employs TRBV7-8 and TRBJ1-1, with TRBD1 matching 8 bases. The CDR3 covers 15 residues. Trimming cost V 2 bases and J 4 bases; bases outside gene matches: 6. Looked up from germline, CDR1 is SGHVS and CDR2 is FQNEAQ.